A single sample gave rise to the 20 T cell receptor beta chains below, sequenced in a study of cytomegalovirus exposure and HLA in healthy donors. With 60 Vbeta and 13 Jbeta primers, the PCR was carried out. Here immunoSEQ multiplex PCR was the method, and the copy in TCRdb shows in-frame clones only, minus some. In total, the table holds 140,000 to 150,000 clones. Sequencing was carried out using PBMCs. The receptors stem from a male donor in good health and CMV-seronegative.

The J gene is TRBJ2-2, the V gene TRBV18, with 9 bases lining up with TRBD2. J lost 3 bases, V lost 1 base, and 3 bases had no gene match. The germline gives CDR1 KGHSH, CDR2 LQKENI. The CDR3 consists of 16 residues. The CDR3 region is CASSPLAGADTGELFF. The CDR3 DNA follows: TGTGCCAGCTCACCACTAGCGGGGGCGGACACCGGGGAGCTGTTTTTT.

The chain carries TRBV9 and TRBJ1-2; D unresolved. The CDR3 is made up of 11 amino acids. The V and J ends lost 3 bases and 3 bases respectively, with 3 bases between them. The germline CDR1 and CDR2 sequences are SGDLS and YYNGEE. For the CDR3, the DNA is TGTGCCAGCAGCGGCGACTATGGCTACACCTTC. It translates to CASSGDYGYTF.

V usage is TRBV6-1 and J usage is TRBJ2-7, with D uncertain. Trimming took 6 bases from V and 3 from J, leaving 12 bases between them. The CDR3 has 13 residues. CDR1 and CDR2 (germline): MNHNS, SASEGT. The CDR3 DNA follows: TGTGCCAGCAGGGCCGCGGCCGGCTACGAGCAGTACTTC. Translation gives CASRAAAGYEQYF.

This chain connects TRBV18 to TRBJ2-7; maybe TRBD1 (6 bases). Germline values: CDR1 KGHSH, CDR2 LQKENI. This CDR3 spans 16 amino acids. The ends were cut back, 0 bases at V and 2 bases at J, with 14 bases in the middle. The CDR3 protein is CASSPPGWGPTYEQYF. Here the CDR3 DNA reads TGTGCCAGCTCACCACCTGGCTGGGGGCCAACCTACGAGCAGTACTTC.

This chain uses TRBV27 with TRBJ2-7, with 9 bases lining up with TRBD2. The trim removed 0 bases at V and 6 bases at J, leaving 3 bases unmatched. Germline lookup yields CDR1 MNHEY and CDR2 SMNVEV (reference sequence). This CDR3 comprises 14 residues. The CDR3, as DNA: TGTGCCAGCAGTTTATCTAGCGGGAGTAGCGAGCAGTACTTC. Protein: CASSLSSGSSEQYF.

The chain recombines TRBV5-1 with TRBJ1-4, with TRBD1 matching 7 bases. Looked up from germline, CDR1 is SGHRS and CDR2 is YFSETQ. Losses at the gene ends were 3 bases for V and 8 bases for J; bases not matched to a gene: 7. The CDR3 has 14 residues. CDR3 in amino acids: CASSSGTVREKLFF. CDR3 bases: TGCGCCAGCAGCTCCGGGACAGTACGGGAAAAACTGTTTTTT.

The chain couples TRBV27 to TRBJ1-5; 7 positions agree with TRBD1. CDR1 MNHEY and CDR2 SMNVEV come from the germline V gene (reference sequence). Trimming cost V 0 bases and J 3 bases; bases outside gene matches: 5. This CDR3 has 16 amino acids. Here the CDR3 reads CASSLSRTGANQPQHF. The DNA for the CDR3 is TGTGCCAGCAGTTTATCTCGCACAGGGGCCAATCAGCCCCAGCATTTT.

This chain uses TRBV4-2 with TRBJ1-1; a weak D match, TRBD1 (6 bases). The CDR3 runs to 14 residues. Germline CDR1 and CDR2: LGHNA and YNFKEQ. Trimming stripped 0 bases from V and 6 bases from J, with 11 bases between. CDR3 amino acids: CASSQDGGASEAFF. The CDR3, as DNA: TGTGCCAGCAGCCAAGATGGGGGGGCATCTGAAGCTTTCTTT.

This chain links TRBV18 with TRBJ2-2, with D possibly TRBD1 on 6 matching bases. The CDR3 has 19 residues. V lost 3 bases and J 3 bases, leaving 23 bases between the germline ends. Germline loops: CDR1 KGHSH, CDR2 LQKENI. This chain's CDR3 is CASSPENRAGGVDTGELFF. CDR3 sequence (DNA): TGTGCCAGCTCACCCGAAAACAGGGCAGGCGGAGTGGACACCGGGGAGCTGTTTTTT.

This rearrangement joins TRBV27 to TRBJ2-7; D may be TRBD1 (6 bases). Trimming took off 6 bases at V and 3 bases at J, with 18 bases between the two ends. This CDR3 has 15 residues. Germline V gives CDR1 MNHEY, CDR2 SMNVEV (reference sequence). CDR3 region: CASSPPWGLGYEQYF. In DNA, the CDR3 is TGTGCCAGCAGCCCTCCATGGGGGCTAGGCTACGAGCAGTACTTC.

The V and J genes are TRBV10-3 and TRBJ1-5; no clear D gene. V was clipped by 7 bases and J by 2 bases, with 6 bases between them. CDR1 and CDR2 from the germline V gene are ENHRY and SYGVKD. The CDR3 extends over 12 amino acids. In nucleotides, the CDR3 is TGTGCCATCAAGGAGGGCAATCAGCCCCAGCATTTT. Protein product: CAIKEGNQPQHF.

The chain joins TRBV28 to TRBJ1-2; 8 bases agree with TRBD1. Germline values: CDR1 MDHEN, CDR2 SYDVKM. This CDR3 has 18 amino acids. V was clipped by 7 bases and J by 2 bases; unmatched bases: 18. CDR3: CASIGTGTGYSLNYGYTF. The CDR3 DNA follows: TGTGCCAGCATCGGGACCGGGACAGGCTATTCTCTAAACTATGGCTACACCTTC.

The chain recombines TRBV6-5 with TRBJ2-7; 7 bases agree with TRBD2. Germline CDR1 MNHEY, CDR2 SVGAGI. Trimming removed 4 bases from V and 5 bases from J; junction bases left unmatched: 8. The CDR3 is 14 residues long. The CDR3 sequence is CASSSRGVPNEQYF. The CDR3 region has the DNA TGTGCCAGCAGTTCCCGGGGGGTGCCAAACGAGCAGTACTTC.

The rearrangement uses TRBV5-1 and TRBJ2-3; 14 nucleotides agree with TRBD2. V lost 3 bases to trimming and J lost 6 bases; unmatched junction nucleotides: 9. Per germline, CDR1 SGHRS and CDR2 YFSETQ. The CDR3 spans 17 residues. CDR3 DNA sequence: TGCGCCAGCAGCTCGGGACTAGCGGGGGTTTGGGTGGATACGCAGTATTTT. Translation: CASSSGLAGVWVDTQYF.

This rearrangement joins TRBV10-3 to TRBJ1-6, with D perhaps TRBD1 (5 bases). Germline CDR1 is ENHRY and CDR2 is SYGVKD. With 5 bases removed from V and 8 bases from J, the gap between germline ends came to 10 bases. CDR3 length equals 13 residues. CDR3 in amino acids: CAISLSRDSPLHF. The CDR3 bases are TGTGCCATCAGTCTATCCAGGGATTCACCCCTCCACTTT.

V and J are TRBV19 and TRBJ1-5; a weak D match, TRBD1 (5 bases). CDR3 length: 15 amino acids. Trimming cost V 6 bases and J 0 bases, with 12 bases left between them. Germline V gene data show CDR1 as LNHDA and CDR2 as SQIVND (reference sequence). The CDR3 region is CASREGTYSNQPQHF. DNA for the CDR3: TGTGCCAGTAGAGAGGGGACTTATAGCAATCAGCCCCAGCATTTT.

The rearrangement joins TRBV5-1 to TRBJ1-1; no reliable D call. Trimming removed 1 base at V and 2 bases at J, with 12 bases between. Germline V gives CDR1 SGHRS, CDR2 YFSETQ. The CDR3 spans 15 residues. CDR3 in DNA: TGCGCCAGCAGCTTGAGCGGGAAACCAAACACTGAAGCTTTCTTT. Translation: CASSLSGKPNTEAFF.

The chain recombines TRBV30 with TRBJ2-5; D unclear. Looked up from germline, CDR1 is GTSNPN and CDR2 is SVGIG (reference sequence). V was cut by 0 bases and J by 0 bases, with 14 bases left in between. The CDR3 is 16 residues long. For the CDR3, the DNA is TGTGCCTGGAGTGTATCCGTTGTTGGCTACCAAGAGACCCAGTACTTC. This codes for CAWSVSVVGYQETQYF.

This chain connects TRBV7-7 to TRBJ2-1; D is uncertain. Trimming took off 7 bases at V and 5 bases at J, with 15 bases between the two ends. CDR1 SSHAT and CDR2 FNYEAQ come from the germline V gene (reference sequence). The CDR3 length is 14 residues. Here the CDR3 reads CASTSTEKDNEQFF. The CDR3 nucleotides are TGTGCCAGCACCTCTACAGAAAAAGACAATGAGCAGTTCTTC.

The chain is built from TRBV28 and TRBJ1-2, with D maybe TRBD1 (6 bases). The germline V gene has CDR1 MDHEN and CDR2 SYDVKM. The CDR3 runs 13 residues. The V end lost 3 bases, the J end lost 2 bases, and 7 bases lay between the germline ends. CDR3 DNA: TGTGCCAGCAGTTTGGACAGAAACTATGGCTACACCTTC. Translation gives CASSLDRNYGYTF.